This T cell receptor (beta chain) was sequenced during a study of OX40 agonist ivuxolimab in advanced cancers. Findings and limits, study-wide: Individuals who were partial responders at 0.1-3.0 mg/kg had clonal expansion that ranked among the lowest. Determination of antigen specificity was not performed for the expanded peripheral T cells. The study found that CD8+ T cells averaged more expanded clones than CD4+.

The germline V and J ends were trimmed by 3 bases and 3 bases, with 15 bases remaining between them. The CDR3 is 16 residues long. The germline CDR1 and CDR2 sequences are SGDLS and YYNGEE. Measured with immunoSEQ multiplex PCR; TCRdb has only the in-frame clones, and not every one. Of around 87,000 clones listed, 85% to 95% were seen once; the top ten hold around 2.5%. A word on this clone: Its target is not known.

The TCR originated in an adult with an advanced solid tumor such as melanoma, head and neck, liver or kidney cancer. The chain has TRBV9 and TRBJ2-2, with D perhaps matching TRBD1 (5 bases). This sample comprised CD4+ or CD8+ T cells sorted from blood, obtained in a trial of the OX40 agonist ivuxolimab. CDR3 residues: CASSADTGTYTGELFF. The CDR3 DNA follows: TGTGCCAGCAGCGCGGATACAGGAACCTACACCGGGGAGCTGTTTTTT.